This record covers a single T cell receptor beta chain. This clone's antigen is unknown. Base qualities were left out, and no much larger clone turns up one base away. Donors were around 37 systemically healthy Caucasian individuals from Russia aged roughly 6 to 95 years. Each donor gave roughly 9 milliliters of peripheral blood, drawn into EDTA-treated Vacutainer tubes. Ficoll-Paque density-gradient centrifugation was used to isolate PBMCs, with at least 6.5 million obtained per sample. Total RNA was extracted from PBMCs with Trizol reagent, with at least 5 micrograms obtained per sample. Naive CD45RAhigh/CD27high T cell percentages were measured by flow cytometry on a PBMC aliquot from every donor. The data stem from a study of blood T cells in healthy people across ages (dated by TCRdb to about 2015). Study-level background: In model experiments, roughly one uniquely barcoded TCR beta cDNA molecule per two T cells was captured by template switching. To track age-related changes in TCR beta repertoire diversity, the study relied on deep sequencing normalized with unique cDNA molecular identifiers. The donors were divided into four age groups: young (average around 15 years), middle-aged (roughly 42), aged (62) and long-lived (around 80). To avoid experimental bias, donors of different ages were distributed randomly across sequencing lanes. Two additional independent replicas of 1 million unique cDNA reads from the same blood draw were analyzed for two donors (one aged 18 to 30 and one aged 80 or older). Study-level results and caveats: Bulk unsorted PBMC profiling prevented conclusive comparison of naive and antigen-experienced compartments. Donor CMV infection status was unknown, potentially confounding age-related changes in expanded clonotypes. Compared with the aged group, more naive CD4+ T cells, fewer expanded clones and increased TCR diversity were shown by the long-lived group, suggesting age selection. A strong correlation was found between observed TCR beta diversity and the percentage of naive T cells measured by flow cytometry. Total diversity estimates from one million sequenced T cells were considered lower bounds and underestimates. As age increased, observed TCR beta diversity per million T cells dropped in a roughly linear way, and a significant reduction was already evident by age roughly 40.

Library preparation was by 5' RACE. Data came from an Illumina HiSeq 2500. A second PCR of about 7 to 12 cycles was run with a J-beta primer mix and a sample-barcoded 5' primer. Each TCR beta cDNA molecule received a unique molecular identifier from a template-switch 5' adaptor carrying 12 random nucleotides. Each sample yielded at least 3 million CDR3-containing paired-end reads. The Mint cDNA synthesis kit, primed by a TRBC-specific oligonucleotide, was used to synthesize first-strand cDNA from all RNA. All cDNA was treated with uracil-DNA glycosylase and then went through a first 18-cycle PCR with the universal primers M1SS and BC2_uni_R. In the paper's pipeline: Normalization of each sample was performed by random selection of 1 million high-quality reads, each carrying a distinct molecular identifier. Reads with shared molecular identifiers were discarded instead of being binned into consensus sequences. MiTCR, with a Q25 quality threshold and the strictest error-elimination algorithm, was used for CDR3 identification, clonotype clustering and error correction. A nonparametric unseen species model with Euler transformation was used to estimate lower-bound total TCR beta diversity. TCRdb redid the processing of the public reads, applying fastp at Q25 and MiXCR, and retained in-frame beta chains. Rows with a matching CDR3 protein are joined into one entry that keeps the most common DNA and genes. The V and J calls reflect TCRdb's pipeline rather than the authors' work. This sample is represented by about 1.4 million distinct CDR3 sequences; around 55% of them were singletons. 5.5% to 8% of the sample belongs to the ten largest clones.

The receptor was derived from a young man in good health. The sequenced sample was blood.

The CDR3 here reads CAIRASGGDLSGDTQYF. The DNA is TGTGCCATCAGAGCTAGCGGGGGGGACCTTAGCGGAGATACGCAGTATTTT. Here the chain combines TRBV10-3 and TRBJ2-3, and 12 junction bases match TRBD2. V lost 6 bases and J lost 5 bases, and the count of bases not matched to a germline gene is 12. Including the terminal cysteine and phenylalanine, the CDR3 comprises 17 residues. The retained sequence is limited to the CDR3, 51 bases, with the frame set at the first base. CDR1 ENHRY and CDR2 SYGVKD were looked up in the germline V gene.